Below are 26 T cell receptor beta chains sequenced from a single sample in a study of monozygotic twins with cystic fibrosis. TCRdb's copy holds only in-frame clones and misses some; the assay was immunoSEQ multiplex PCR. Of about 30,000 clones listed, around nine tenths are singletons. What was sequenced was blood. These receptors all stem from a girl aged 2-10 years with cystic fibrosis.

The chain combines TRBV6-5 with TRBJ1-2, with 9 bases fitting TRBD1. J gave up 6 bases and V 10 bases, and 12 bases lay outside the gene matches. This CDR3 has 14 residues. In germline, CDR1 is MNHEY, CDR2 SVGAGI. CDR3 sequence: CATYLPGQGDGYTF. The CDR3 DNA is TGTGCCACCTATTTACCGGGACAGGGAGATGGCTACACCTTC.

The J gene is TRBJ2-6, the V gene TRBV30; TRBD1 agrees at 7 bases. Germline V gene lookup returns CDR1 GTSNPN and CDR2 SVGIG (reference sequence). The junction had 2 bases not matched to a gene; V was cut back by 3 bases and J by 0 bases. This CDR3 region has 15 residues. The CDR3 coding sequence is TGTGCCTGGAGCCGGGACAGCTCTGGGGCCAACGTCCTGACTTTC. Translating it yields CAWSRDSSGANVLTF.

This chain connects TRBV9 to TRBJ2-2; the D is unclear. Trimming cost V 2 bases and J 6 bases, with 11 bases left between them. The V gene's germline CDR1 is SGDLS and CDR2 YYNGEE. This CDR3 has 14 amino acids. CDR3 coding DNA: TGTGCCAGCAGCGTCTTGGGTTTTTCCGGGGAGCTGTTTTTT. Its translation is CASSVLGFSGELFF. Based on the CDR3 plus reference TRBV9 and TRBJ2-2, the full variable domain is DSGVTQTPKHLITATGQRVTLRCSPRSGDLSVYWYQQSLDQGLQFLIQYYNGEERAKGNILERFSAQQFPDLHSELNLSSLELGDSALYFCASSVLGFSGELFFGEGSRLTVL.

This rearrangement joins TRBV9 to TRBJ2-3; no firm D call. Germline CDR1 reads SGDLS; CDR2 reads YYNGEE. The CDR3 loop spans 13 amino acids. V gave up 0 bases and J gave up 2 bases, with 4 bases separating them. CDR3 coding DNA: TGTGCCAGCAGCGTAGTAAACACAGATACGCAGTATTTT. Translated: CASSVVNTDTQYF.

J is TRBJ1-5 and V is TRBV15, with D uncertain. The CDR3 length is 16 residues. Germline V lookup: CDR1 LNHNV, CDR2 YYDKDF (reference sequence). Trimming took off 0 bases at V and 0 bases at J, with 9 bases between the two ends. The DNA of the CDR3 is TGTGCCACCAGCAGAGATCGTTGGGATAGCAATCAGCCCCAGCATTTT. This encodes CATSRDRWDSNQPQHF.

DNA for the CDR3: TGTGCCAGCAGCGAACGAGAGACCCAGTACTTC. Translated: CASSERETQYF. The chain joins TRBV7-2 to TRBJ2-5; D call uncertain. Germline CDR1 reads SGHTA; CDR2 reads FQGNSA. The CDR3 sequence is 11 residues long. V lost 5 bases and J lost 4, with 5 bases in between.

As DNA, the CDR3 is TGCGCCAGCAGCTTGAACCCAAGCTCCTACAATGAGCAGTTCTTC. Amino acids: CASSLNPSSYNEQFF. The V gene is TRBV5-1, the J gene TRBJ2-1; D gene uncertain. This CDR3 is 15 amino acids long. V gave up 1 base and J gave up 0 bases, with 8 bases separating them. In germline, CDR1 is SGHRS, CDR2 YFSETQ. The full variable domain, rest sourced from reference TRBV5-1 and TRBJ2-1, is KAGVTQTPRYLIKTRGQQVTLSCSPISGHRSVSWYQQTPGQGLQFLFEYFSETQRNKGNFPGRFSGRQFSNSRSEMNVSTLELGDSALYLCASSLNPSSYNEQFFGPGTRLTVL.

V usage is TRBV9 and J usage is TRBJ2-1; D is perhaps TRBD2 (7 bases). From germline, CDR1 is SGDLS and CDR2 YYNGEE. There are 16 residues in the CDR3. V shed 2 bases and J shed 4 bases, with 16 bases lying between them. The CDR3 region has the DNA TGTGCCAGCAGCGTCGTTGGGGGGGGGCCGTACAATGAGCAGTTCTTC. It translates to CASSVVGGGPYNEQFF. Full variable domain (missing parts from reference TRBV9 and TRBJ2-1): DSGVTQTPKHLITATGQRVTLRCSPRSGDLSVYWYQQSLDQGLQFLIQYYNGEERAKGNILERFSAQQFPDLHSELNLSSLELGDSALYFCASSVVGGGPYNEQFFGPGTRLTVL.

The chain combines TRBV6-6 with TRBJ2-5, with 11 bases fitting TRBD2. CDR1 is MNHNY, CDR2 SVGAGI, per germline (reference sequence). V lost 1 base and J lost 4; bases outside the gene matches: 2. The CDR3 totals 15 residues. The DNA of the CDR3 is TGTGCCAGCAGTTACTTTAGCGGGGGGGCAGAGACCCAGTACTTC. Translation gives CASSYFSGGAETQYF.

V is TRBV29-1 and J is TRBJ1-2, with D perhaps TRBD1 (5 bases). Trimming shortened V by 3 bases and J by 5 bases, and 19 bases separated the two germline ends. CDR3 length equals 15 residues. Looked up from germline, CDR1 is SQVTM and CDR2 is ANQGSEA. This chain's CDR3 is CSVDPPGQGLYGYTF. The DNA of the CDR3 is TGCAGCGTTGACCCGCCCGGCCAGGGACTATATGGCTACACCTTC.

This sequence joins TRBV6-1 and TRBJ2-7; tentative D call: TRBD2 (5 bases). The germline V gene encodes CDR1 MNHNS and CDR2 SASEGT. Trimming removed 1 base from V and 5 bases from J, with 12 bases in between. The CDR3 extends over 14 amino acids. The CDR3 nucleotides read TGTGCCAGCAGTGAAGATGGGAGATCCGACGAGCAGTACTTC. It codes for CASSEDGRSDEQYF.

The sample holds one count of this clone. This chain connects TRBV6-5 to TRBJ2-1; 8 nucleotides align to TRBD2. CDR1 and CDR2 (germline): MNHEY, SVGAGI. After removal of 5 bases from V and 0 bases from J, the junction contained 3 bases not matched to a gene. The CDR3 length is 15 residues. This chain's CDR3 is CASSQRGSSYNEQFF. Here the CDR3 DNA reads TGTGCCAGCAGTCAGCGGGGGAGCTCCTACAATGAGCAGTTCTTC.

The chain joins TRBV30 to TRBJ1-5; TRBD1 aligns across 10 bases. V lost 3 bases and J lost 0; bases outside the gene matches: 14. The CDR3 extends over 19 amino acids. CDR1 and CDR2 from the germline V gene are GTSNPN and SVGIG (reference sequence). The CDR3 reads CAWSPRRTGGVYSNQPQHF. In DNA, the CDR3 is TGTGCCTGGAGCCCCCGCAGGACAGGGGGGGTGTATAGCAATCAGCCCCAGCATTTT.

The chain is built from TRBV5-1 and TRBJ1-2; no definite D call. With 1 base removed from V and 1 base from J, the gap between germline ends came to 11 bases. The germline V gene has CDR1 SGHRS and CDR2 YFSETQ. This CDR3 region has 15 residues. CDR3 sequence reads: CASSLTGSLNYGYTF. In DNA form, the CDR3 reads TGCGCCAGCAGCTTGACGGGAAGCCTTAACTATGGCTACACCTTC.

The chain has TRBV15 and TRBJ1-5; no clear D. Germline values: CDR1 LNHNV, CDR2 YYDKDF (reference sequence). Trimming took 5 bases from V and 9 from J, leaving 11 bases between them. The CDR3 loop spans 12 amino acids. In DNA form, the CDR3 reads TGTGCCACCAGCGCAGAGAAGGCGCCCCAGCATTTT. This encodes CATSAEKAPQHF.

The chain has TRBV7-6 and TRBJ1-6, with a weak D call TRBD1 (6 bases). CDR3 length: 18 residues. CDR1 is SGHVS, CDR2 FNYEAQ, per germline. The V end was cut by 1 base, the J end by 0 bases, with 13 bases between. CDR3 DNA sequence: TGTGCCAGCAGCTTAGGGACCCCCAGGGGCTCCTATAATTCACCCCTCCACTTT. Translation: CASSLGTPRGSYNSPLHF.

On this clone: At one end the junction does not follow the germline gene, possibly because of a read error. This chain uses TRBV6-6 with TRBJ2-7, with D tentatively TRBD1 (6 bases). The CDR3 is 15 amino acids. CDR1 is MNHNY and CDR2 is SVGAGI in the germline V gene (reference sequence). CDR3 bases: TGTGCCAGCAGTGACTCAGGACAGATCTCCTACGAGCAGTACTTC. Translation gives CASSDSGQISYEQYF.

This sequence joins TRBV18 and TRBJ1-1; D unresolved. Per germline, CDR1 KGHSH and CDR2 LQKENI. V lost 3 bases and J lost 0, with 8 bases in between. The CDR3 has 14 residues. Here the CDR3 reads CASSPAGMNTEAFF. CDR3 nucleotide sequence: TGTGCCAGCTCACCGGCAGGAATGAACACTGAAGCTTTCTTT.

V usage is TRBV4-1 and J usage is TRBJ2-7, with 7 bases lining up with TRBD1. This CDR3 has 15 amino acids. Looked up from germline, CDR1 is MGHRA and CDR2 is YSYEKL. The trim removed 4 bases at V and 7 bases at J, leaving 13 bases unmatched. The CDR3 sequence is CASSPRMTGPGEQYF. As DNA, the CDR3 is TGCGCCAGCAGCCCAAGGATGACAGGGCCGGGGGAGCAGTACTTC.

This clone was recorded only once. The rearrangement joins TRBV7-9 to TRBJ1-4, with D uncertain. The germline V and J ends were trimmed by 8 bases and 0 bases, with 7 bases remaining between them. This CDR3 spans 13 amino acids. Per germline, CDR1 SEHNR and CDR2 FQNEAQ (reference sequence). The CDR3 is CASVTSTNEKLFF. In DNA form, the CDR3 reads TGTGCCAGCGTCACCTCAACTAATGAAAAACTGTTTTTT.

The chain couples TRBV14 to TRBJ2-1, with D possibly being TRBD2 (6 bases). CDR1 SGHDN and CDR2 FVKESK come from the germline V gene. This CDR3 contains 17 residues. V lost 3 bases to trimming and J lost 9 bases, with 24 bases between them. CDR3: CASSHPRGTVAGSEQFF. CDR3 coding DNA: TGTGCCAGCAGCCACCCCCGCGGGACGGTAGCAGGGAGTGAGCAGTTCTTC.

This sequence joins TRBV27 and TRBJ2-3; 11 nucleotides match TRBD2. CDR1 MNHEY and CDR2 SMNVEV come from the germline V gene (reference sequence). The CDR3 sequence is 17 residues long. V lost 6 bases to trimming and J lost 6 bases; unmatched junction nucleotides: 14. The CDR3 here is CASSHSSLSGGADTQYF. CDR3 sequence (DNA): TGTGCCAGCAGCCACTCCAGCCTTAGCGGGGGGGCCGATACGCAGTATTTT.

The chain combines TRBV4-1 with TRBJ2-3; TRBD2 matches 7 bases. CDR1 and CDR2 (germline): MGHRA, YSYEKL. J gave up 0 bases and V 3 bases, and 9 bases lay outside the gene matches. The CDR3 is made up of 17 amino acids. The CDR3 nucleotides read TGCGCCAGCAGCCATCCCGTAGCGGGCCTCAGCACAGATACGCAGTATTTT. It translates to CASSHPVAGLSTDTQYF.

The chain joins TRBV6-1 to TRBJ1-6, with unresolved D. The length of the CDR3 is 17 residues. CDR1 and CDR2 (germline): MNHNS, SASEGT. The V and J ends lost 0 bases and 0 bases respectively, with 9 bases between them. CDR3 protein: CASSEAPGSSYNSPLHF. DNA for the CDR3: TGTGCCAGCAGTGAAGCGCCTGGGAGCTCCTATAATTCACCCCTCCACTTT.

J is TRBJ2-3 and V is TRBV13; 8 bases are shared with TRBD2. The trim removed 7 bases at V and 5 bases at J, leaving 11 bases unmatched. The CDR3 totals 15 residues. Germline V gene sequence: CDR1 PRHDT, CDR2 FYEKMQ (reference sequence). CDR3 loop: CASTHGGESGDTQYF. The CDR3 region has the DNA TGTGCCAGCACACACGGGGGGGAGTCGGGAGATACGCAGTATTTT.

The chain has TRBV4-1 and TRBJ2-7; D is ambiguous. The CDR3 has 20 residues. V was trimmed by 2 bases and J by 4 bases, leaving 30 bases between them. Germline loops: CDR1 MGHRA, CDR2 YSYEKL. The CDR3 loop is CASSQKFPIEGYHREYEQYF. The CDR3 region has the DNA TGCGCCAGCAGCCAAAAATTCCCCATAGAAGGGTACCATAGGGAATACGAGCAGTACTTC.